This T cell receptor (beta chain) comes out of a study of vaccination and CD4 T cells after COVID-19. Study-wide context: Participants were administered two doses of either the BNT162b2 or the mRNA-1273 vaccine. The study collected post-vaccine samples a median about 73 days after dose two, with a range of 14 to 241. Each post-COVID sample was drawn after diagnosis, and the median interval was approximately 92 days (range 35 to 161).

On this clonotype itself: Its antigen is still unknown.

TCRdb re-called the PCR reads with MiXCR, one entry per CDR3 protein. Here the sample spans about 18,000 distinct CDR3 sequences, 60% to 80% being singletons. Study-level findings and limits: Looking at convalescent patients, 304 of their 307 vaccine-specific clones were spike mono-reactive.

Trimming took off 3 bases at V and 7 bases at J, with 10 bases between the two ends. Germline V gene data show CDR1 as MNHEY and CDR2 as SVGAGI. The CDR3 length is 13 residues. The receptor was isolated from a human donor who had recovered from COVID-19. The sample was CD4+ T cells from blood, taken before SARS-CoV-2 vaccination. The chain carries TRBV6-5 and TRBJ1-5; D uncertain. The CDR3 DNA is TGTGCCAGCAGTTATCTCGAAGGGCAGCCCCAGCATTTT. Translating it yields CASSYLEGQPQHF.